The entry that follows covers one T cell receptor (beta chain) sequence. The sample belongs to a study of blood T cell repertoires in COVID-19. About the study: From T cells, B-cell-depleted T cells, or PBMCs came the material, which was cDNA or gDNA.

Per the original data handling: Quantification of nucleated cells was approximated via reference gene primer amplification. TCRdb's copy holds only in-frame clones and misses some; the assay was immunoSEQ multiplex PCR. V and J calls plus clone size are reproduced from that table; the DNA served to infer D and trimming. The sample lists more than 200,000 clones; around 88% were seen once. After removal of 4 bases from V and 0 bases from J, the junction contained 5 bases not matched to a gene. Looked up from germline, CDR1 is SGHNT and CDR2 is YYREEE (reference sequence). This CDR3 comprises 17 residues. While infection was still active, Seattle patients were enrolled and then followed longitudinally.

The chain combines TRBV5-4 with TRBJ2-2, with 11 nucleotides matching TRBD2. This TCR derives from a woman younger than 45 with COVID-19, enrolled during active disease. Source material: peripheral blood. The CDR3 sequence: CASSTLTSGANTGELFF. The DNA for the CDR3 is TGTGCCAGCAGCACCCTGACTAGCGGGGCGAACACCGGGGAGCTGTTTTTT. The whole variable domain, remainder taken from reference TRBV5-4 and TRBJ2-2, is ETGVTQSPTHLIKTRGQQVTLRCSSQSGHNTVSWYQQALGQGPQFIFQYYREEENGRGNFPPRFSGLQFPNYSSELNVNALELDDSALYLCASSTLTSGANTGELFFGEGSRLTVL.